Listed below are T cell receptor beta chains from one sample, sequenced in a study of blood T cell repertoires in COVID-19. Sequenced by immunoSEQ multiplex PCR; TCRdb stores in-frame clones only, minus some. Of fewer than 350,000 clones listed, 85% are singletons. The sample was PBMCs or T cells enriched from blood (not recorded which). Every receptor here comes from a woman between 50 and 59 years old who had recovered from COVID-19. Both conserved end residues are trimmed from each CDR3.

v_gene	j_gene	len	CDR3aa
TRBV5-1	TRBJ2-7	12	ASSLAAGVGEQY
TRBV5-6	TRBJ2-7	13	ASTLLAGGHYEQY
TRBV27	TRBJ2-7	13	ASSLSGQGVGEQY
TRBV2	TRBJ2-7	11	ASSDTELYEQY
TRBV7-2	TRBJ1-1	11	ASSSTTGTEAF
TRBV30	TRBJ1-5	12	AWSETGYNQPQH
TRBV7-3	TRBJ2-3	12	ASSPGHSTDTQY
TRBV19	TRBJ1-1	13	ASSRSGIRNTEAF
TRBV7-8	TRBJ1-1	13	ASSLATGLGAEAF
TRBV18	TRBJ1-1	10	ASSRQGNEAF
TRBV5-1	TRBJ1-2	10	ASSLDSYGYT
TRBV2	TRBJ1-5	12	ASSEHRGNQPQH
TRBV2	TRBJ1-1	13	ASRLQGGMNTEAF
TRBV6-6	TRBJ1-2	11	ATNRGLNYGYT
TRBV28	TRBJ1-3	13	ASRREGNSGNTIY
TRBV5-1	TRBJ2-1	14	ASSLVAGASYNEQF
TRBV30	TRBJ1-2	13	AWSRQVLANYGYT
TRBV5-4	TRBJ1-2	13	ASSLRQGTNYGYT
TRBV29-1	TRBJ2-5	10	SADSGQETQY
TRBV10-3	TRBJ2-7	11	AIGEGGWYEQY
TRBV4-3	TRBJ2-1	15	ASSQERGLAGVHEQF
TRBV19	TRBJ1-3	14	ASSIWQGTSGNTIY
TRBV11-3	TRBJ2-1	13	ASSLSSGTDNEQF
TRBV4-3	TRBJ2-3	14	ASSPRLRGSTDTQY
TRBV9	TRBJ2-5	14	ASSVVPAGGQETQY
TRBV5-6	TRBJ2-6	13	ASSSGWSGANVLT
TRBV4-2	TRBJ1-6	13	ASSRTGTGGSPLH
TRBV9	TRBJ1-5	13	ASSDGTGINQPQH
TRBV19	TRBJ1-1	11	ASSAGLNTEAF
TRBV30	TRBJ2-3	12	AWSIGGAGDTQY
TRBV3-1/TRBV3-2	TRBJ2-6	16	ASSQTGGESPGANVLT
TRBV13	TRBJ2-2	15	ASSLGTSGSNTGELF
TRBV18	TRBJ2-3	13	ASSPLAGSTDTQY
TRBV3-1/TRBV3-2	TRBJ2-5	10	ASSPSSETQY
TRBV5-1	TRBJ1-2	11	ASSQGISYGYT
TRBV29-1	TRBJ2-1	10	SVVDRGNEQF
TRBV7-3	TRBJ2-5	13	ASSLTGGVGETQY
TRBV6-5	TRBJ2-1	13	ASSRYSASYNEQF
TRBV6-6	TRBJ2-7	14	ASTNGLAGSLVEQY